The clone carrying this T cell receptor beta chain was observed a single time. This entry is derived from a study of blood T cell repertoires in COVID-19. At the level of the study: The United States, Italy and Spain were the sources of the acute and convalescent COVID-19 samples. Nucleic acid was either cDNA or gDNA, and it came from T cells, B-cell-depleted T cells, or PBMCs.

This CDR3 has 15 residues. Trimming took 0 bases from V and 4 from J; bases not matched to a gene: 5. Germline CDR1 SGDLS, CDR2 YYNGEE. Original analysis: Estimated nucleated cell counts came from reference gene primer amplification. Assay: immunoSEQ multiplex PCR; the TCRdb copy retains only in-frame clones and omits some. D and trimming come from the DNA, and the V and J calls and clone size come from that table. The sample carries about 270,000 clones, about 89% recorded once. The chain links TRBV9 to TRBJ2-5; the match to TRBD2 covers 8 bases. What was sequenced was peripheral blood. The sequence was collected from a man aged 35-49 years with active or convalescent COVID-19. CDR3 amino acids: CASSVAGGRAETQYF. CDR3 in DNA: TGTGCCAGCAGCGTAGCGGGAGGGCGCGCAGAGACCCAGTACTTC. Full variable domain (rest looked up from reference TRBV9 and TRBJ2-5): DSGVTQTPKHLITATGQRVTLRCSPRSGDLSVYWYQQSLDQGLQFLIQYYNGEERAKGNILERFSAQQFPDLHSELNLSSLELGDSALYFCASSVAGGRAETQYFGPGTRLLVL.